The clone carrying this TCR beta chain was observed a single time. Profiling relied on immunoSEQ multiplex PCR, and the TCRdb table lists in-frame clones only, not all of them. This sample carries some 270,000 clones, just under 90% of them seen once, and the ten largest clones take approximately 4%. This specimen comes from a study of blood T cell repertoires in COVID-19. Study as a whole: Acute and convalescent COVID-19 specimens originated in the United States, Italy and Spain.

The age range of participants was about 18 to 90 years, with residence in 20 to 25 US areas. This CDR3 has 11 residues. Germline values: CDR1 MNHNY, CDR2 SVGAGI (reference sequence). V shed 8 bases and J shed 4 bases, with 7 bases lying between them. Material for sequencing was PBMCs or T cells enriched from blood (not recorded which). The clonotype comes from a woman younger than 45 with acute COVID-19. V is TRBV6-6 and J is TRBJ2-3; D perhaps matches TRBD2 (6 bases). CDR3 nucleotide sequence: TGTGCCAGCGGGGAGGCAGATACGCAGTATTTT. It yields the protein CASGEADTQYF.